This T cell receptor (beta chain) was identified in a study of response to subunit inactivated influenza vaccine. The study's findings and limits: Seasonal influenza vaccination, on each occasion, was suggested by the authors to recruit few new T cells.

This clonotype has just a few counts. Its cognate antigen is unknown. In TCRdb, the RT-PCR reads were re-called with MiXCR into one record per CDR3 protein. The repertoire holds about 620,000 distinct CDR3 sequences, with 12% as singletons. The TCR was taken from a man in his forties or fifties who received an inactivated influenza vaccine. The input for sequencing was PBMCs from blood, taken on the day of vaccination.

The CDR3: CASSYDRIDEQYF. The CDR3 nucleotides read TGTGCCAGCAGCTATGACAGGATCGACGAGCAGTACTTC. V is TRBV6-2 or TRBV6-3 and J is TRBJ2-7; the D gene is possibly TRBD1 (6 bases). The CDR3 is 13 amino acids. Trimming shortened V by 6 bases and J by 5 bases, and 14 bases separated the two germline ends. Germline CDR1 and CDR2: MNHEY and SVGEGT.